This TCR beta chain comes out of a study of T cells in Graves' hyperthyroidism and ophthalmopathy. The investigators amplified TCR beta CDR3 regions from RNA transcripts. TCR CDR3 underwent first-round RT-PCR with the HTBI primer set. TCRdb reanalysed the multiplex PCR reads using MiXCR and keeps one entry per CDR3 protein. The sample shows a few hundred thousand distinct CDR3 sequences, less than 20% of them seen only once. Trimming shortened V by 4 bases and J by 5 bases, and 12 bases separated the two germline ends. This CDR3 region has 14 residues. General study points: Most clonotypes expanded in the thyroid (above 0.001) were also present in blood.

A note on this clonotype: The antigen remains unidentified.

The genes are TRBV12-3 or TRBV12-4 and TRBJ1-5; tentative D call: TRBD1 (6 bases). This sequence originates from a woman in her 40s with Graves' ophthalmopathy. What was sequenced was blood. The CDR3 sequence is CASSSTGIDQPQHF. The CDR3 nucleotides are TGTGCCAGCAGTTCAACAGGGATTGATCAGCCCCAGCATTTT.